This T cell receptor beta chain was identified during a study of CD8+CD57+ T cells in acquired aplastic anemia. Points from the study as a whole: Between patients and controls, CD8+ Simpson's diversity did not vary significantly. Patients had twenty-nine CD8+ CDR3 sequences in common with controls (the shared set).

Trimming cost V 6 bases and J 9 bases; bases outside gene matches: 6. The CDR3 extends over 14 amino acids. By flow cytometry, patients selected for sequencing had shown an expansion of CD8+CD57+ cells. Severe acquired aplastic anemia was present in every patient. When blood sampling took place, the patients had received no therapy. Researchers used genomic DNA as the template to profile TCR beta VDJ and CDR3. TCRdb re-analysed the reads in MiXCR, keeping a single row per CDR3 protein. The table records about 180,000 distinct CDR3 sequences, around 50% of them present only once. The table lists this clonotype with many counts. The antigen is undetermined.

The sample was sorted CD4+, CD8+, or CD8+CD57+ T cells (not recorded which) from PBMCs. This chain joins TRBV12-3 or TRBV12-4 and TRBJ1-6, with TRBD1 matching over 9 bases. The clonotype originates from a human donor with aplastic anemia. The CDR3 nucleotides read TGTGCCAGCAGCTACAGGGGGCCGGGTTCACCCCTCCACTTT. As protein: CASSYRGPGSPLHF.